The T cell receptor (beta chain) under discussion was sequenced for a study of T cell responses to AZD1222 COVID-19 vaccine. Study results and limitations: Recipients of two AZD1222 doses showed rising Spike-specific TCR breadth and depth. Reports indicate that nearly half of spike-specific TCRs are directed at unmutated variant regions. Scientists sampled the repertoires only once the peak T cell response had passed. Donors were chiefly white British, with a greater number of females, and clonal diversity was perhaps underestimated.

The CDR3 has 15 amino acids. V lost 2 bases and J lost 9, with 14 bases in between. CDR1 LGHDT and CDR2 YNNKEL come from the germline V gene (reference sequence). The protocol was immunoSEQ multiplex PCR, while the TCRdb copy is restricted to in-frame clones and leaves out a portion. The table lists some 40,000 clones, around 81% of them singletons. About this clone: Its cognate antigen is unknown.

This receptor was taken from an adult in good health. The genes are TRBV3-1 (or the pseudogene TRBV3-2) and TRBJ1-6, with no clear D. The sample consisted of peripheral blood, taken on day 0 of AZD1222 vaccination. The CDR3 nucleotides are TGTGCCAGCAGCCAAAAGCTCCTTGGCGGTTCACCCCTCCACTTT. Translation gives CASSQKLLGGSPLHF.